This T cell receptor beta chain stems from a study of early T cells in non-severe SARS-CoV-2 infection. Germline lookup yields CDR1 SGHNT and CDR2 YENEEA. The CDR3 length is 12 residues. V was clipped by 1 base and J by 7 bases, with 5 bases between them. Researchers tagged individual cDNA molecules with unique molecular identifiers. TCRdb reprocessed the 5' RACE reads via MiXCR and lists one record per CDR3 protein. The sample has approximately 45,000 distinct CDR3 sequences; around 9.9% are singletons. Sequenced material: whole blood. The chain employs TRBV11-3 and TRBJ2-1; no firm D call. The receptor comes from an adult who was a healthcare worker with PCR-confirmed SARS-CoV-2 infection or an uninfected control (not recorded which). The CDR3 is CASSLVTNEQFF. Written as DNA, the CDR3 is TGTGCCAGCAGCTTAGTTACTAATGAGCAGTTCTTC.